Described below is a single T cell receptor beta chain sequence and its context. Patients from Seattle were sampled longitudinally, starting during active infection. This specimen comes from a study of blood T cell repertoires in COVID-19. The CDR3 is made up of 12 amino acids. Trimming shortened V by 6 bases and J by 1 base, and 6 bases separated the two germline ends. CDR1 and CDR2 (germline): MGHDK, SYGVNS. Repertoires were generated with immunoSEQ multiplex PCR, while TCRdb's copy carries only in-frame clones and drops some. The data contain about 120,000 clones, nearly 90% of them singletons. The sequenced sample consisted of peripheral blood. This TCR derives from a woman in her sixties with COVID-19, enrolled during active disease. The V call is TRBV25-1, the J call TRBJ1-2; D unresolved. The CDR3 spells CASRSINYGYTF. The CDR3 DNA follows: TGTGCCAGCAGGTCTATTAACTATGGCTACACCTTC.